This TCR beta chain was observed in a study of T cell responses to AZD1222 COVID-19 vaccine listed by TCRdb under 2021. Study-level background: AZD1222 recipients with second doses at about 4 weeks or about 12 weeks were pooled, because spike-specific TCR depth and breadth did not differ between schedules. TCR sequencing covered approximately 230 trial participants: 207 given two doses of AZD1222 and about 26 given two doses of MenACWY control vaccine. Trial participants were enrolled into age subgroups of 18-55, 56-69 and 70-plus years, which contained around 150, 28 and 57 TCR-sequenced participants, respectively.

General conclusions and limits of the study: Nearly half of unique spike-specific TCRs reportedly recognized epitopes outside regions mutated in the B.1.351 and B.1.1.7 variants. Conclusions about previously exposed vaccinees were limited because only six AZD1222 recipients were SARS-CoV-2 seropositive at baseline. Participants were mostly white British and included more females than males, and it was suggested by the authors that clonal diversity may have been underestimated. The 56-69-year group was small, and its depth increase did not reach significance, likely because of low power. Because no day 14 peak-response samples were available, repertoires were characterized only after the peak T cell response. CD4 TCRs associated with the vaccine covered the entire spike protein, and the dominant responses were in regions 160-218 and 743-854. After two AZD1222 doses, spike-specific TCR breadth and depth were significantly higher than at day 0 and than in MenACWY recipients.

The CDR3 regions of human TCRbeta chains were analyzed by immunosequencing. As for the original processing: Repertoire TCRs were matched against a reference library of SARS-CoV-2-specific TCRs generated with the MIRA antigen-specificity platform. Breadth meant the fraction of unique TCRs that were SARS-CoV-2-associated, whereas depth meant the fraction of total T cells that were SARS-CoV-2-associated. Each spike-specific TCR was assigned to its reactive spike region and to a CD4 or CD8 class using the MIRA data. Log10-transformed breadth and depth values were compared by one-way ANOVA with Sidak's multiple comparisons tests. TCRdb took this table from immuneACCESS and kept in-frame rearrangements with V and J called. Such tables lack part of the clones; where checked against another copy, unresolved V genes explain under half of the gap, and the rest is unexplained. The DNA gave D and trimming, while V, J and clone size come from that table. The sample data list 200,000 or so clones, and about 90% of these were observed just once. Roughly 6% of the sample is in the top ten clones.

This specimen's time point label, per the study, means: baseline before first vaccination. Samples from vaccinated people were obtained from the UK trials COV001 and COV002, which included a single-blind randomized controlled phase 2/3 trial of AZD1222 (ChAdOx1 nCoV-19) in healthy adults. Trial participant PBMC samples were collected at day 0 and day 28 after the second dose for TCRbeta chain sequencing. A note on this clone: The specificity of this receptor is unknown. It has no much larger one-base neighbor in the sample; base qualities were not kept.

V is cut back by 6 bases and J by 5 bases, with 3 bases in the junction unmatched. The CDR3 has 12 amino acids, counting the end cysteine and phenylalanine. Only the CDR3 region is kept as DNA, spanning 36 bases read in frame from base 1. CDR1 and CDR2 are drawn from the germline V gene: ENHRY, SYGVKD. The chain couples TRBV10-3 to TRBJ2-7, and TRBD1 aligns with 8 junction nucleotides. The sample consisted of peripheral blood, taken on day 0 of AZD1222 vaccination. This receptor was obtained from an adult in good health. The sequenced DNA is TGTGCCATCAGCCAGGGGGCAAACGAGCAGTACTTC. This is translated as CAISQGANEQYF.